Sequencing of this TCR beta chain was carried out in a study of T-cell memory formation after mild COVID-19. Broader study findings: Clones shrinking from day 15 to 85 showed even CD4/CD8 mixes; later expanders tilted CD4+.

TCRdb reanalysed the 5' RACE reads using MiXCR and keeps one entry per CDR3 protein. The table has around 420,000 distinct CDR3 sequences, approximately 24% seen once; the top ten hold roughly 8.7%. V was shortened by 4 bases and J by 4 bases, with 17 bases between the two germline ends. The CDR3 consists of 15 residues. The V gene's germline CDR1 is SGHRS and CDR2 YFSETQ. In its sample, this clonotype was seen a few times. Its specificity is not known. This TCR came from an adult woman who had mild COVID-19 (a few samples of this study predate the infection). Cell type and time point are not known. The chain employs TRBV5-1 and TRBJ2-5; D gene unclear. The sequenced sample consisted of PBMCs or a T cell subset sorted from them (not recorded which). The CDR3 DNA sequence: TGCGCCAGCAGCCCCAAATCCGGGCAATTAGAGACCCAGTACTTC. It codes for CASSPKSGQLETQYF.